This T cell receptor beta chain was found in a study of OX40 agonist ivuxolimab in advanced cancers. In the study overall: Ivuxolimab is an agonistic anti-OX40 (CD134) antibody, and patients were treated with it. Of the participants, under 50% had some prior anti-PD-1, anti-PD-L1 or anti-CTLA-4 therapy, which was allowed. Study-level results: At 0.1 to 3.0 mg/kg and by week 6, clonal expansion occurred in CD4+ and CD8+ blood T cells. Determination of antigen specificity was not performed for the expanded peripheral T cells.

The assay was immunoSEQ multiplex PCR, and TCRdb's table has in-frame clones only and misses some. Of tens of thousands of clones listed, 94% were seen once; the top ten hold around 21%. The germline V gene encodes CDR1 LNHDA and CDR2 SQIVND (reference sequence). The CDR3 is 14 residues long. Trimming at V came to 4 bases and at J to 4 bases, leaving 1 base not matched to a gene. On this clone itself: Its target is not known.

The sequence was collected from an adult with an advanced solid tumor such as melanoma, head and neck, liver or kidney cancer. The J gene is TRBJ2-2, the V gene TRBV19, with TRBD1 matching 9 bases. The sample was CD4+ or CD8+ T cells sorted from blood, taken in a trial of the OX40 agonist ivuxolimab. CDR3 sequence reads: CASSRTGATGELFF. In nucleotides, the CDR3 is TGTGCCAGTAGTAGGACAGGGGCCACCGGGGAGCTGTTTTTT.